This T cell receptor beta chain stems from a study of regulatory T cells in long-lasting Graves disease. Study results and limitations: There were preferences for TRBV28, TRBJ1-2 and TRBJ2-5 in persistent disease.

Time point indicated: persistent/refractory GD, antithyroid drugs over 5 years with positive TRAb. RNA isolated from PBMCs was used to make the TCR library. The TCR beta library used iRepertoire HTBI primers with Arm-PCR amplification of CDR3. Each CDR3 protein is one row after TCRdb ran MiXCR on the multiplex PCR reads. The table records around 510,000 distinct CDR3 sequences, about a fifth of them present only once. Germline V gene data show CDR1 as LNHDA and CDR2 as SQIVND (reference sequence). The CDR3 totals 14 residues. V was pared by 4 bases and J by 1 base, with 11 bases between. This clonotype has a handful of counts. Its antigen remains unidentified.

This clonotype originated in a female donor with Graves disease. The specimen was peripheral blood mononuclear cells (PBMCs), collected when the disease was refractory, from a patient treated with antithyroid drugs. The chain uses TRBV19 and TRBJ2-7, with TRBD2 as a possible D gene (6 bases). The CDR3: CASSSGGKSYEQYF. CDR3 DNA sequence: TGTGCCAGTAGTAGCGGCGGGAAGTCCTACGAGCAGTACTTC.